Here is one TCR beta chain with its context. Its specificity is unknown. The authors used template switching to add a universal primer site and gave cDNA unique molecular identifiers. TCRdb re-called the 5' RACE reads with MiXCR, one entry per CDR3 protein. The profile shows about 340,000 distinct CDR3 sequences, 10% to 15% of them singletons. The germline CDR1 and CDR2 sequences are SNHLY and FYNNEI. The CDR3 covers 15 residues. V lost 5 bases and J lost 2; bases outside the gene matches: 8. Healthy Caucasians provided all donations. These data belong to a study of identical twins. Whole-study findings and limits: Abundant cord blood beta clonotypes carried fewer insertions; memory repertoires showed none.

These data also formed part of another study, on yellow fever vaccine responses in identical twins.

The chain is built from TRBV2 and TRBJ2-5, with 7 bases fitting TRBD1. Sample: CD8+ T cells sorted from blood. The clonotype was recovered from a young woman in good health. CDR3 loop: CASSTDDREQETQYF. The CDR3 DNA sequence: TGTGCCAGCAGTACAGACGACAGGGAGCAAGAGACCCAGTACTTC. Complete variable domain (other parts from reference TRBV2 and TRBJ2-5): EPEVTQTPSHQVTQMGQEVILRCVPISNHLYFYWYRQILGQKVEFLVSFYNNEISEKSEIFDDQFSVERPDGSNFTLKIRSTKLEDSAMYFCASSTDDREQETQYFGPGTRLLVL.